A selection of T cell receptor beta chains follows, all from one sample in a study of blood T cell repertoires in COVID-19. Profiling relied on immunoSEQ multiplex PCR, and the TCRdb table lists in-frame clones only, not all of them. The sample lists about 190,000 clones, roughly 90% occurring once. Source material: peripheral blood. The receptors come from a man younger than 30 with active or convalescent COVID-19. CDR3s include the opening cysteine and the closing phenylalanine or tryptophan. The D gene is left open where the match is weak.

CASSVDRNQPQHF,TRBD1,TRBJ1-5,TRBV12-3/TRBV12-4
CASSMRASGSLYNEQFF,TRBD2,TRBJ2-1,TRBV19
CASSQVAGLNTGELFF,TRBD2,TRBJ2-2,TRBV5-4
CASGLAGTGYGYTF,TRBD1,TRBJ1-2,TRBV12-5
CASSLLEWEQYF,.,TRBJ2-7,TRBV2
CASSPDTAQETQYF,.,TRBJ2-5,TRBV18
CASSYTQMNTEAFF,.,TRBJ1-1,TRBV6-5
CASSLSNSVRGTEAFF,.,TRBJ1-1,TRBV27
CASNSGRITNYGYTF,.,TRBJ1-2,TRBV19
CASSLQGAGELFF,TRBD1,TRBJ2-2,TRBV7-6
CASSLFGGTQETQYF,.,TRBJ2-5,TRBV5-1
CATSRDLWKREQYNEQFF,TRBD2,TRBJ2-1,TRBV15
CASRGLASLGGYTF,.,TRBJ1-2,TRBV6-6
CATSRESSGMGVEQFF,TRBD2,TRBJ2-1,TRBV15
CASSLSGGKYGYTF,TRBD1,TRBJ1-2,TRBV28
CASSHDLAAIRFF,TRBD2,TRBJ2-1,TRBV11-2
CASSTRQGGTGELFF,TRBD1,TRBJ2-2,TRBV7-2
CASSLQGYNEQFF,.,TRBJ2-1,TRBV2
CASSQAGFSETQYF,.,TRBJ2-5,TRBV3-1/TRBV3-2
CASSRDKVNSPLHF,.,TRBJ1-6,TRBV2
CASSFASDRDSLTPLHF,TRBD1,TRBJ1-6,TRBV7-9
CASSHLRGYDGYTF,.,TRBJ1-2,TRBV4-1
CASSYEGTQYF,.,TRBJ2-5,TRBV5-6
CASSYTRQFPDTQYF,.,TRBJ2-3,TRBV6-2/TRBV6-3
CASNNGTVYGYTF,TRBD1,TRBJ1-2,TRBV6-5
CASSKTGGGYTF,TRBD1,TRBJ1-2,TRBV25-1
CASSQDWGDSTDTQYF,.,TRBJ2-3,TRBV4-2
CASSKVYRDQPQHF,.,TRBJ1-5,TRBV21-1
CASSLSGARADTQYF,TRBD2,TRBJ2-3,TRBV5-1
CASSLDRSNTEAFF,.,TRBJ1-1,TRBV5-1
CASSPSGQSEKLFF,.,TRBJ1-4,TRBV7-8
CASSLSYDEQFF,.,TRBJ2-1,TRBV7-8
CASSRGPKETQYF,.,TRBJ2-5,TRBV3-1/TRBV3-2
CASSERHGGNTIYF,.,TRBJ1-3,TRBV6-6
CASSASGTIAWDEQFF,.,TRBJ2-1,TRBV9
CASGRGKIQDTQYF,TRBD2,TRBJ2-3,TRBV6-5
CASRGQGAAQPQHF,TRBD1,TRBJ1-5,TRBV2
CASGPGLDQPQHF,.,TRBJ1-5,TRBV2
CASSLGGLNYGYTF,.,TRBJ1-2,TRBV5-6
CASSLALGVGHGYTF,.,TRBJ1-2,TRBV5-1
CASSQDLDRGGNTIYF,TRBD1,TRBJ1-3,TRBV14
CASSYATGQPGYEQYF,TRBD1,TRBJ2-7,TRBV6-5
CASTQLLETQYF,.,TRBJ2-5,TRBV7-9
CASSLGRPGQGAGEQYF,TRBD1,TRBJ2-7,TRBV5-4
CASSPYLAGDYNEQFF,TRBD2,TRBJ2-1,TRBV4-1
CAWSVGEGGAGYTF,.,TRBJ1-2,TRBV30
CASSIDPRANTGELFF,.,TRBJ2-2,TRBV19
CASSFNSPRGGYTF,.,TRBJ1-2,TRBV6-2/TRBV6-3
CASSYSGQGEKETQYF,TRBD1,TRBJ2-5,TRBV6-6
CASGQSTNYGYTF,.,TRBJ1-2,TRBV2
CASSQAGGPYEQYF,TRBD2,TRBJ2-7,TRBV3-1/TRBV3-2
CASSLVESGNTIYF,.,TRBJ1-3,TRBV11-2